The source of this T cell receptor beta chain is a study of blood T cell repertoires in COVID-19. Profiled with immunoSEQ multiplex PCR; TCRdb holds only in-frame clones, not every one. The table includes about 360,000 clones, 70% to 90% detected once. The receptor was derived from a human donor in a cohort sampled during active COVID-19. Sequencing used peripheral blood.

Here the CDR3 reads CASSLDSTNQPQHF. The CDR3, as DNA: TGCGCCAGCAGCTTAGACAGCACCAATCAGCCCCAGCATTTT. The chain couples TRBV5-1 to TRBJ1-5; tentatively, D is TRBD1 (5 bases). V was pared by 2 bases and J by 3 bases, with 9 bases between. The CDR3 length is 14 residues. Germline CDR1 SGHRS, CDR2 YFSETQ.